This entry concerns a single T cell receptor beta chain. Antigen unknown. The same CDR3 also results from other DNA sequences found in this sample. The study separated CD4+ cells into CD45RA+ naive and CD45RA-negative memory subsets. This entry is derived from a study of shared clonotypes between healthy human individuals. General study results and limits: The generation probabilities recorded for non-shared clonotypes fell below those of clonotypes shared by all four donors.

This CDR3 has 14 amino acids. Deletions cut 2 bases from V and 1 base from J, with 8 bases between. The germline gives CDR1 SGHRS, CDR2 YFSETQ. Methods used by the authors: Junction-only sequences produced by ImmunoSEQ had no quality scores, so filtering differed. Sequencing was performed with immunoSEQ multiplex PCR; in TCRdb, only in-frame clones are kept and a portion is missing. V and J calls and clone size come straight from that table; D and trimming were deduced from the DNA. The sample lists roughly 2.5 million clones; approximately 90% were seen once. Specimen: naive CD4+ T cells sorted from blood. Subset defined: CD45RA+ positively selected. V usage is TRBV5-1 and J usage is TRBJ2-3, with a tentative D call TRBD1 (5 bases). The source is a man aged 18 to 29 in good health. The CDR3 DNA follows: TGCGCCAGCAGCTTAGGGGCGGGCACAGATACGCAGTATTTT. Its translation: CASSLGAGTDTQYF.